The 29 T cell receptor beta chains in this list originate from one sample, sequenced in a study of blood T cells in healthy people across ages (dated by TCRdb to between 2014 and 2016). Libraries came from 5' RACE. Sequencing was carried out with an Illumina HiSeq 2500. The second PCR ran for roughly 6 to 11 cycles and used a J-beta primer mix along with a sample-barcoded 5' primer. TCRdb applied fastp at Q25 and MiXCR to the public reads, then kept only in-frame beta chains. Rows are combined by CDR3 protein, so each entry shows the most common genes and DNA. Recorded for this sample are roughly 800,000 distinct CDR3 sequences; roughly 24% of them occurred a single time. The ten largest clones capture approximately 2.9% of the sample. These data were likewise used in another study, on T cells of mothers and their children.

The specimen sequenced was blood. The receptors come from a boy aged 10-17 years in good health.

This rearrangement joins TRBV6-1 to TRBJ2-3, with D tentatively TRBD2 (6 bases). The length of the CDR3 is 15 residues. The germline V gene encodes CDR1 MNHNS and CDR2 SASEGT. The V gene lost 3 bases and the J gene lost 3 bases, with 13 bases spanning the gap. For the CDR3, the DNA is TGTGCCAGCAGTGAGGGGGGTTCGGCGACAGATACGCAGTATTTT. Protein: CASSEGGSATDTQYF.

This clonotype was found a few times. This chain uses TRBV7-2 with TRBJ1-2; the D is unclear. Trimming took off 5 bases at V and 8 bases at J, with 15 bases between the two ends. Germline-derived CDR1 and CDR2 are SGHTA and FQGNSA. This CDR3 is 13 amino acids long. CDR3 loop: CASSPAGTGGYTF. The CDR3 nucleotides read TGTGCCAGCAGCCCGGCGGGTACGGGGGGCTACACCTTC.

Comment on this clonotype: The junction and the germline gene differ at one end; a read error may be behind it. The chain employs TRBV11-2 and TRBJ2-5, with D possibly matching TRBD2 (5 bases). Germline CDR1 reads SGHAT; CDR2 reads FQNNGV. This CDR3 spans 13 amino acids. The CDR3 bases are TGTGCCAGCAGCTCCGGAGGTAACCCCCGTCCGTTCTTC. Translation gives CASSSGGNPRPFF.

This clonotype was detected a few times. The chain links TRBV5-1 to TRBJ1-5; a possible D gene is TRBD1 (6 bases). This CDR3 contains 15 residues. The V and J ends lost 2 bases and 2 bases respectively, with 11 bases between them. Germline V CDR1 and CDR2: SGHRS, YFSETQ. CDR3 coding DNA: TGCGCCAGCAGCTTTACAGGGTCTGGCAATCAGCCCCAGCATTTT. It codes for CASSFTGSGNQPQHF.

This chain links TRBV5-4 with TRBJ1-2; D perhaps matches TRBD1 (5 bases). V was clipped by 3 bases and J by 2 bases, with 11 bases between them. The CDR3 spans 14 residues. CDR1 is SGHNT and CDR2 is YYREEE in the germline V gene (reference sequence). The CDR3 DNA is TGTGCCAGCAGCTCGACAGTCGCGAACTATGGCTACACCTTC. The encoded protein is CASSSTVANYGYTF.

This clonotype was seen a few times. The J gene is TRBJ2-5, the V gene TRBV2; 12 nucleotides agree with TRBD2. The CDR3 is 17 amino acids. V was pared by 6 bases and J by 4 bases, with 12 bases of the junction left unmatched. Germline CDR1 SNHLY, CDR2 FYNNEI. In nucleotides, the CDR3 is TGTGCCAGCAGGGGCGCTAGCGGGGGGGCCTTGAGAGAGACCCAGTACTTC. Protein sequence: CASRGASGGALRETQYF.

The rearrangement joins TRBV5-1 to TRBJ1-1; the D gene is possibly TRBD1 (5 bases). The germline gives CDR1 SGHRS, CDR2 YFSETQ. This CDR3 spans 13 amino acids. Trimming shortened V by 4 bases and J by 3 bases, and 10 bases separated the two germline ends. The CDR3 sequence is CASSLTAHTEAFF. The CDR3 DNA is TGCGCCAGCAGCCTGACAGCGCACACTGAAGCTTTCTTT. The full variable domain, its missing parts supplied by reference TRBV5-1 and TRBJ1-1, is KAGVTQTPRYLIKTRGQQVTLSCSPISGHRSVSWYQQTPGQGLQFLFEYFSETQRNKGNFPGRFSGRQFSNSRSEMNVSTLELGDSALYLCASSLTAHTEAFFGQGTRLTVV.

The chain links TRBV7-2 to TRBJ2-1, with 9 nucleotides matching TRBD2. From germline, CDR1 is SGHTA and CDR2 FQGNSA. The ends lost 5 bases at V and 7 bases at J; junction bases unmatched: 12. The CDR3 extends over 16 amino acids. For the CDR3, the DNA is TGTGCCAGCAGCGATCACCGCGGGGGGGCCGGGAATGAGCAGTTCTTC. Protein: CASSDHRGGAGNEQFF.

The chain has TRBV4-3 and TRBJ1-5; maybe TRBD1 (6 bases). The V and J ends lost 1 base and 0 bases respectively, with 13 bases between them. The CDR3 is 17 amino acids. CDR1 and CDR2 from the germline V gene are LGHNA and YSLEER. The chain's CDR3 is CASSQGYRENSNQPQHF. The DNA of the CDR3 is TGCGCCAGCAGCCAAGGGTACAGGGAGAATAGCAATCAGCCCCAGCATTTT.

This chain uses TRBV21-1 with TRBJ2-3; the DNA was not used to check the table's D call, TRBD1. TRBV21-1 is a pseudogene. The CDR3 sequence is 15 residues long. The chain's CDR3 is CATPHPGTSTDTQYF. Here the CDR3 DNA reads TGTGCCACGCCGCATCCCGGGACCAGCACAGATACGCAGTATTTT.

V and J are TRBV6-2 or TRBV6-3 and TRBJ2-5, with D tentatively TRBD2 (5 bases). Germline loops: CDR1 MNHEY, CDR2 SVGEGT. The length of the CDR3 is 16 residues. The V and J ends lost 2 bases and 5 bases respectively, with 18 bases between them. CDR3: CASSYRILLAEETQYF. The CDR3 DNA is TGTGCCAGCAGTTACCGGATTCTTCTAGCAGAGGAGACCCAGTACTTC.

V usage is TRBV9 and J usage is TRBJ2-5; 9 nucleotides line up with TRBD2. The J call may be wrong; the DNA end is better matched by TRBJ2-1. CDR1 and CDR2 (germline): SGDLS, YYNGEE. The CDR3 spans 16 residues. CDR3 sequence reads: CASSEGGGANYNEQFF. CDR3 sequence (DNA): TGTGCCAGCAGCGAAGGCGGGGGGGCGAATTACAATGAGCAGTTCTTC.

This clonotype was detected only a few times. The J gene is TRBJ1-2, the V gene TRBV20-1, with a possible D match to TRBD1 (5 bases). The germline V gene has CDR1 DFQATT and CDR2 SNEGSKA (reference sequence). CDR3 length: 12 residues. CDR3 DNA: TGCAGGGGGGGGTCTAGAGACTATGGCTACACCTTC. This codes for CRGGSRDYGYTF.

CDR3 in DNA: TGTGCCAGCAGCCTAACAGGGTGGGGGCAGTTCTTC. Its protein product is CASSLTGWGQFF. The rearrangement uses TRBV7-2 and TRBJ2-5, with D perhaps TRBD1 (6 bases). The tail of the sequence fits TRBJ2-1 better, so the J call may be wrong. Germline CDR1 is SGHTA and CDR2 is FQGNSA. The CDR3 is 12 amino acids.

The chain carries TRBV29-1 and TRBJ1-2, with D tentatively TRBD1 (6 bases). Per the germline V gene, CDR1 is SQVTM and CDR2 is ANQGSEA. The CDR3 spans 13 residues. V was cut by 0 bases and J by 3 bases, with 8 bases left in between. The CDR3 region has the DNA TGCAGCGTTGAAGAATCAGGGGACTATGGCTACACCTTC. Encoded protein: CSVEESGDYGYTF.

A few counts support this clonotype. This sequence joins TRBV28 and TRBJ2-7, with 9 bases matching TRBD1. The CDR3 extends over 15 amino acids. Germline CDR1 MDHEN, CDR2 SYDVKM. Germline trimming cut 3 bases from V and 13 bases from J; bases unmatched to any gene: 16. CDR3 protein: CASSLGQGYRSGPYF. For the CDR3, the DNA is TGTGCCAGCAGTTTGGGACAGGGTTATCGATCGGGGCCCTACTTC.

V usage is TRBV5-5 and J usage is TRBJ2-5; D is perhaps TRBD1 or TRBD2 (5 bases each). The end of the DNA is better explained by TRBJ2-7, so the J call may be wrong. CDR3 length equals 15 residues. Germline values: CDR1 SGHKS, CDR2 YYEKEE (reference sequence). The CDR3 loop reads CASSRRGVGSYEQYF. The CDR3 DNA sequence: TGTGCCAGCAGCCGCAGAGGGGTAGGATCCTACGAGCAGTACTTC.

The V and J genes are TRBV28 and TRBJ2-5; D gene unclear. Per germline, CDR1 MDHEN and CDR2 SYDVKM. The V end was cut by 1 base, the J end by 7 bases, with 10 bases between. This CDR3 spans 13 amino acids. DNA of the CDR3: TGTGCCAGCAGTTTATCGCACAGAAGGACCCAGTACTTC. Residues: CASSLSHRRTQYF.

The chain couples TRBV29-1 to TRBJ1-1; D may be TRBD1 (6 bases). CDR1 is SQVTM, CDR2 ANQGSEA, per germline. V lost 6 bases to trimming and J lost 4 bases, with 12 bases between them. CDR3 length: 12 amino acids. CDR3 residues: CSVPKGGTEAFF. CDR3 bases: TGCAGCGTCCCCAAAGGGGGCACTGAAGCTTTCTTT.

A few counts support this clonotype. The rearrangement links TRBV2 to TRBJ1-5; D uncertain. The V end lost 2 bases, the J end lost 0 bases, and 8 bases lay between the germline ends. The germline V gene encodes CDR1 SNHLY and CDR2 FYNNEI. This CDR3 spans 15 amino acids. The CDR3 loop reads CASSEKSVSNQPQHF. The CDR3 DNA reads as TGTGCCAGCAGTGAAAAGTCAGTTAGCAATCAGCCCCAGCATTTT.

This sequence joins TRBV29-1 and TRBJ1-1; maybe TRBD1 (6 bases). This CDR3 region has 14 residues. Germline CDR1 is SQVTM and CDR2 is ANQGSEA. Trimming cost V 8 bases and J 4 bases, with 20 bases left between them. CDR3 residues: CSIQIRGMGTEAFF. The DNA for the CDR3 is TGCAGCATTCAGATAAGGGGGATGGGCACTGAAGCTTTCTTT.

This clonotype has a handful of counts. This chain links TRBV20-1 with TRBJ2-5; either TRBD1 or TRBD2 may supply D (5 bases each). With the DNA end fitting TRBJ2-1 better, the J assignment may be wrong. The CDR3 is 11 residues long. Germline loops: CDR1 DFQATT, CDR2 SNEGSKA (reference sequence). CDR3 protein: CSAPRGDEQFF. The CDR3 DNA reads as TGCAGTGCCCCAAGAGGGGATGAGCAGTTCTTC.

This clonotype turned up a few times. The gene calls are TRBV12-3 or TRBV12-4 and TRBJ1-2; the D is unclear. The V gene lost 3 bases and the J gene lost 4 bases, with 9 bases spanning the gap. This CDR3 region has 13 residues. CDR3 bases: TGTGCCAGCAGTTTGGAAAGGGCCTATGGCTACACCTTC. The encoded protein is CASSLERAYGYTF.

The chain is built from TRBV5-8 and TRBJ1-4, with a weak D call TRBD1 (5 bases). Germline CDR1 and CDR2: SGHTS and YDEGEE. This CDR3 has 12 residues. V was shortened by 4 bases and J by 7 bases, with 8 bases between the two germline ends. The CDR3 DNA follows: TGTGCCAGCAGCAGGGACGGTGAAAAACTGTTTTTT. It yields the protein CASSRDGEKLFF.

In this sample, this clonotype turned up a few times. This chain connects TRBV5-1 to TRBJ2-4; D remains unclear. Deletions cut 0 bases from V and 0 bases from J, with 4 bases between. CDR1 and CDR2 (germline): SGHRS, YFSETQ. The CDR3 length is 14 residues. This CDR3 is CASSLESAKNIQYF. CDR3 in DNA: TGCGCCAGCAGCTTGGAATCAGCCAAAAACATTCAGTACTTC.

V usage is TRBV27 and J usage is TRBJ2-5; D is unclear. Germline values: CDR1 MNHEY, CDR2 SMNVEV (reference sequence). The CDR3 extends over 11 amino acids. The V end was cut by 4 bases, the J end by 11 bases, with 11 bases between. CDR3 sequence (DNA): TGTGCCAGCAGTTCTGGGTGGAAGCAGTACTTC. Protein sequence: CASSSGWKQYF.

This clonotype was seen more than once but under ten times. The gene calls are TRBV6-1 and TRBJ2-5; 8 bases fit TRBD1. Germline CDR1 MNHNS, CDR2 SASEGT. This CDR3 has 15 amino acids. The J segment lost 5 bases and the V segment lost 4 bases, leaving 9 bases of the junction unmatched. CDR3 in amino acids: CASSVTGTGSETQYF. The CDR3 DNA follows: TGTGCCAGCAGTGTCACCGGGACAGGATCCGAGACCCAGTACTTC.

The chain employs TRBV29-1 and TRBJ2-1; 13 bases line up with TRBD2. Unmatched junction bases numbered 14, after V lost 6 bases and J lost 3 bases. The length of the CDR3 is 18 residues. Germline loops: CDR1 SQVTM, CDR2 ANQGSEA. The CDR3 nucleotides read TGCAGCGTCTCGGGACTAGCGGGACCACCCGGCGACTACAATGAGCAGTTCTTC. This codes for CSVSGLAGPPGDYNEQFF.

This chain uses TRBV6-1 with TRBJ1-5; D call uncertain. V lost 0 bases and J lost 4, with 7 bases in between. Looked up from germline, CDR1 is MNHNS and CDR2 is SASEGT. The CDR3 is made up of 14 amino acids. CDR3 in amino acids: CASSEAGGNQPQHF. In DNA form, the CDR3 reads TGTGCCAGCAGTGAAGCCGGCGGTAATCAGCCCCAGCATTTT.